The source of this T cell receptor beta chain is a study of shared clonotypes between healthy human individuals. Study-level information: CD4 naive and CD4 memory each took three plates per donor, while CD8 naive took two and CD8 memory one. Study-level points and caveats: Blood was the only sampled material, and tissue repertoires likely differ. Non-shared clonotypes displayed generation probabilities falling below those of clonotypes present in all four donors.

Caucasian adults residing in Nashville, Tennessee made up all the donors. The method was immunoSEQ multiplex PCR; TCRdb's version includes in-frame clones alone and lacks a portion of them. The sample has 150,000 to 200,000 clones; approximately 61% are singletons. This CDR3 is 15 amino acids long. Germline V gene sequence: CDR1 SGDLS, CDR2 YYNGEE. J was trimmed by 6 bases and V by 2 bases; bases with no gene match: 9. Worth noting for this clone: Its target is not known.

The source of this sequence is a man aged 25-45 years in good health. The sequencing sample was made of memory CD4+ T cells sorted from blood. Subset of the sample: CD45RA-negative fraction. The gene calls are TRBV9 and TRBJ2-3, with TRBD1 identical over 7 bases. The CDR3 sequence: CASSVGRDRDDTQYF. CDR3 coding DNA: TGTGCCAGCAGCGTCGGGCGCGACAGGGACGATACGCAGTATTTT.